The rows below give T cell receptor beta chains drawn from one sample of a study of lymphopenia after photon versus proton radiotherapy. TCRdb keeps only in-frame clones here, not all; method: immunoSEQ multiplex PCR. The table lists fewer than 15,000 clones, about 87% of them singletons. Specimen: peripheral blood, collected from a patient treated with photon-based radiotherapy. The receptors were gathered from a man aged 55-75 years with pancreatic cancer. Both conserved end residues are part of each CDR3. D genes are given only for firm matches. The size field is filled for only some rows; it gives once, few, many or a size class.

v_call	d_call	clone_size	cdr3_length	j_call	cdr3_aa	cdr3_nt
TRBV13	-	-	15	TRBJ2-7	CASSTPTTLSYEQYF	TGTGCCAGCAGCACCCCGACAACCCTCTCCTACGAGCAGTACTTC
TRBV5-1	-	-	16	TRBJ1-6	CASSLDGGSYNSPLHF	TGCGCCAGCAGCTTGGACGGGGGCTCCTATAATTCACCCCTCCACTTT
TRBV2	-	-	14	TRBJ2-6	CASSFNSGANVLTF	TGTGCCAGCAGTTTTAACTCTGGGGCCAACGTCCTGACTTTC
TRBV6-5	TRBD1	once	13	TRBJ1-2	CASRRDRGWGYTF	TGTGCCAGCAGGAGGGACAGGGGATGGGGCTACACCTTC
TRBV5-1	-	-	16	TRBJ2-7	CASSALSTGVMGEQYF	TGCGCCAGCAGCGCGCTTTCGACAGGAGTCATGGGTGAGCAGTACTTC
TRBV7-6	TRBD2	-	14	TRBJ2-5	CASSPSGGAFNQYF	TGTGCCAGCAGCCCTAGCGGGGGGGCCTTCAATCAATACTTC
TRBV18	-	-	15	TRBJ2-3	CASSPPRTGTDTQYF	TGTGCCAGCTCACCACCCCGGACTGGCACAGATACGCAGTATTTT
TRBV15	TRBD1	once	14	TRBJ2-5	CATSRERGLETQYF	TGTGCCACCAGCAGAGAGAGGGGGCTTGAGACCCAGTACTTC
TRBV7-9	-	once	13	TRBJ2-5	CASSLRLRETQYF	TGTGCCAGCAGCCTTAGACTGCGAGAGACCCAGTACTTC
TRBV5-1	-	-	15	TRBJ2-1	CASSLETVRGNEQFF	TGCGCCAGCAGCTTGGAGACAGTAAGGGGGAATGAGCAGTTCTTC
TRBV30	TRBD1	-	15	TRBJ1-5	CAWSPGQGPNQPQHF	TGTGCCTGGAGTCCAGGACAGGGCCCCAATCAGCCCCAGCATTTT
TRBV4-1	TRBD2	once	16	TRBJ2-7	CASSHLIAGGIYEQYF	TGCGCCAGCAGCCACCTCATAGCGGGGGGGATCTACGAGCAGTACTTC
TRBV30	TRBD2	few	14	TRBJ2-5	CAWSDASGQETQYF	TGTGCCTGGAGTGACGCTAGCGGCCAAGAGACCCAGTACTTC
TRBV5-6	TRBD1	once	16	TRBJ1-1	CASSQDRGQVSTEAFF	TGTGCCAGCAGCCAAGACAGGGGGCAAGTTAGCACTGAAGCTTTCTTT
TRBV30	-	-	14	TRBJ1-4	CAWRKWGSNEKLFF	TGTGCCTGGAGAAAGTGGGGCTCTAATGAAAAACTGTTTTTT